This T cell receptor beta chain is from a study of shared clonotypes between healthy human individuals. Trimming stripped 0 bases from V and 1 base from J, with 13 bases between. In germline, CDR1 is SGHDT, CDR2 YYEEEE. This CDR3 is built from 16 residues. Assay used: immunoSEQ multiplex PCR; TCRdb lists only in-frame clones, some missing. The sample has more than 2 million clones; 93% are singletons. Terminally differentiated effector memory CD45RA+ cells were excluded from the naive CD8 cells, which were CD45RO-negative and positively selected for CCR7. Sequencing was performed on naive CD8+ T cells from PBMCs. This TCR was sampled from a man younger than 35 in good health. Some clones in this sample may be carry-over from other donors' samples. This chain joins TRBV5-6 and TRBJ1-1, with D unresolved. CDR3 DNA: TGTGCCAGCAGCTTGGATCTCGAGGGAAGGAACACTGAAGCTTTCTTT. Translating gives CASSLDLEGRNTEAFF.